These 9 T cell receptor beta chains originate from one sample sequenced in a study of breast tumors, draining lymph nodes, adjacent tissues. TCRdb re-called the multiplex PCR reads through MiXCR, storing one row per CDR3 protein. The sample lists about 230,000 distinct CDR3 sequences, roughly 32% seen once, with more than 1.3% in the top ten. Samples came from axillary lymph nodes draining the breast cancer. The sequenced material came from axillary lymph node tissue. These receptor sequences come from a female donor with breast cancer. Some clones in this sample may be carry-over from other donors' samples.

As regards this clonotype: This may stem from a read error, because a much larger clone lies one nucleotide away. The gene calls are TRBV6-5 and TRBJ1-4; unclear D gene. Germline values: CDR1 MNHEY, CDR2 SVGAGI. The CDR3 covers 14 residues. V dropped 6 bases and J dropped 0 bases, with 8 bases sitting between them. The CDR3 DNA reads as TGTGCCAGCAGAATGGCTACAACTAATGAAAAACTGTTTTTT. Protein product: CASRMATTNEKLFF.

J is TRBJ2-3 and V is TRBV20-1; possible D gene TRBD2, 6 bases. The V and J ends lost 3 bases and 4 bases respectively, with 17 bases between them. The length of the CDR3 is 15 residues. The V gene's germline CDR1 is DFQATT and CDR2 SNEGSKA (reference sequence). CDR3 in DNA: TGCAGTGCTAGGGGCGCGGGGTTTAGGGCAGATACGCAGTATTTT. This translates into CSARGAGFRADTQYF.

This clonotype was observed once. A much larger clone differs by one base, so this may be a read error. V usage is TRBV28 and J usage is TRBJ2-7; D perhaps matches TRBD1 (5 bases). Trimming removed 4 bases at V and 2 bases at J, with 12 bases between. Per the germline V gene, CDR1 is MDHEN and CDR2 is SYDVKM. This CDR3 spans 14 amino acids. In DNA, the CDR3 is TGTGCCAGCAGTTCCAGGGAAAACCCCTACGAGCAGTACTTC. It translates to CASSSRENPYEQYF.

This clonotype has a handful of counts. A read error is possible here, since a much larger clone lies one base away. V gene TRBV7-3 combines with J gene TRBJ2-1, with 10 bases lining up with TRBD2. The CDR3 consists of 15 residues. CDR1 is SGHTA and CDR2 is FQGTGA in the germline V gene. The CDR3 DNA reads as TGTGCCAGCAGCTTAGGACTAGCGGCGTTCAATGAGCAGCTCTTC. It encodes CASSLGLAAFNEQLF.

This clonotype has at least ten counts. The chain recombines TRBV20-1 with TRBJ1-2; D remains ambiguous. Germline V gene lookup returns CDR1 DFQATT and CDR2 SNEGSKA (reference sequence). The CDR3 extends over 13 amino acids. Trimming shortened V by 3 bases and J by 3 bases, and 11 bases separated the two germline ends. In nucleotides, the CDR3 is TGCAGTGCTAGGGAAGGAAGCCACTATGGCTACACCTTC. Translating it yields CSAREGSHYGYTF.

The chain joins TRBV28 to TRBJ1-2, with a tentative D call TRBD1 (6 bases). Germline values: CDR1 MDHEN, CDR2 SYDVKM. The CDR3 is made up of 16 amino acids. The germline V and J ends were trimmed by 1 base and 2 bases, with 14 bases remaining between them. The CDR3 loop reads CASSLFYGGANYGYTF. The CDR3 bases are TGTGCCAGCAGTTTATTCTATGGGGGGGCGAACTATGGCTACACCTTC.

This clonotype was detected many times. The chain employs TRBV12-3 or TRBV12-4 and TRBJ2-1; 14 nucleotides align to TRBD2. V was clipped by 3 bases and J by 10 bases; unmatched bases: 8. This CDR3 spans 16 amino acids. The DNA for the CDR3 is TGTGCCAGCAGTTTTTCCCCGACTAGCGGGAGGGGAGAGCAGTTCTTC. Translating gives CASSFSPTSGRGEQFF.

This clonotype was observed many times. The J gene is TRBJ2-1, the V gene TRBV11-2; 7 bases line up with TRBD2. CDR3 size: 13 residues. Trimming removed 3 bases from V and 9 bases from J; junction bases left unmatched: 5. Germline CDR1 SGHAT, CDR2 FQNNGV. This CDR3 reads CASSFGLVGEQFF. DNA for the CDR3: TGTGCCAGCAGCTTCGGACTAGTCGGTGAGCAGTTCTTC.

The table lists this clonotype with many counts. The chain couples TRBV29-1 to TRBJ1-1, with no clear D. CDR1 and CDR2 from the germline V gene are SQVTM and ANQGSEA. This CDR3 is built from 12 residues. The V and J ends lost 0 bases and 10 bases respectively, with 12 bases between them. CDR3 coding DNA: TGCAGCGTTGAAGATGGAGGGTTATCAGCTTTCTTT. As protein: CSVEDGGLSAFF.